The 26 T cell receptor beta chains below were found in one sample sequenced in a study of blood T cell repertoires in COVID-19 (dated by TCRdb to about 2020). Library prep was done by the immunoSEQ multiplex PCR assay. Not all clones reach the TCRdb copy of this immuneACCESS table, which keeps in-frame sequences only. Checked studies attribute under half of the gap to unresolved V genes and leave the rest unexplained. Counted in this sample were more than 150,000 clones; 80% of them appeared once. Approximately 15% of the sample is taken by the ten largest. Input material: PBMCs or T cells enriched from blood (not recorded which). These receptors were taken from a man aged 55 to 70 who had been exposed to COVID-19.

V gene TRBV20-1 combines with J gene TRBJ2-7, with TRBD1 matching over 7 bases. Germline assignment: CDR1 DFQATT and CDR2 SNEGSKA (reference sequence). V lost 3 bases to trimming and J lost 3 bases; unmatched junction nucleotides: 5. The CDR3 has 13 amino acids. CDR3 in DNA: TGCAGTGCTAGTCAGGGGGTGAGCTACGAGCAGTACTTC. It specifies CSASQGVSYEQYF.

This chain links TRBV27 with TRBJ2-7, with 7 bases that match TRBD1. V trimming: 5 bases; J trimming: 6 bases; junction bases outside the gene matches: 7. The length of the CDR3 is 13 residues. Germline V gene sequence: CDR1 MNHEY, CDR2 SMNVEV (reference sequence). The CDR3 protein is CASSPRQGGEQYF. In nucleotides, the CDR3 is TGTGCCAGCAGTCCCCGACAGGGCGGCGAGCAGTACTTC.

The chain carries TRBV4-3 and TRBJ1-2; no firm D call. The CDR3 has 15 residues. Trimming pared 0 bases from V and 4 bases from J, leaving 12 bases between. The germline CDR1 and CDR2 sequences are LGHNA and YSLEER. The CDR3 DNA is TGCGCCAGCAGCCAAGAAGGGAGGCGGCTCTATGGCTACACCTTC. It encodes CASSQEGRRLYGYTF.

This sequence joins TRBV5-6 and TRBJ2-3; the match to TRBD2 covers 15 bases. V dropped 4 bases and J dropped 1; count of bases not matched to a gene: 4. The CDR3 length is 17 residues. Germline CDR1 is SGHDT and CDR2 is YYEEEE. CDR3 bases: TGTGCCAGCAGCCTCCGGACTAGCGGGAGGGGCACAGATACGCAGTATTTT. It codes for CASSLRTSGRGTDTQYF.

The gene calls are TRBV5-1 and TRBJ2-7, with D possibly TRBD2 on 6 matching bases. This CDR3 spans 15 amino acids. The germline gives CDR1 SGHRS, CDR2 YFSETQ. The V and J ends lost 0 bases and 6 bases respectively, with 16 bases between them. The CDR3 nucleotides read TGCGCCAGCAGCTTGGAGGGCGGAGGGACCGGCGAGCAGTACTTC. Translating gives CASSLEGGGTGEQYF.

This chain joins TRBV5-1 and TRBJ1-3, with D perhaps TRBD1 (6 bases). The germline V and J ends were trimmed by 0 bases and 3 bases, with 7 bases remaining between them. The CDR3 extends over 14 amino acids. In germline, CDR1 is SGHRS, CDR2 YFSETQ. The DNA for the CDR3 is TGCGCCAGCAGCTTGGGGACAGTTGGAAACACCATATATTTT. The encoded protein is CASSLGTVGNTIYF.

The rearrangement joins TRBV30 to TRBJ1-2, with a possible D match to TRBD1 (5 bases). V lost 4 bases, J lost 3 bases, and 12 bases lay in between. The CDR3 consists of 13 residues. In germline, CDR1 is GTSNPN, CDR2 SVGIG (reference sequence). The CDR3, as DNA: TGTGCCTGGAACCGGGGGAGGGACTATGGCTACACCTTC. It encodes CAWNRGRDYGYTF. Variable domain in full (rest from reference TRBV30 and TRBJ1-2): SQTIHQWPATLVQPVGSPLSLECTVEGTSNPNLYWYRQAAGRGLQLLFYSVGIGQISSEVPQNLSASRPQDRQFILSSKKLLLSDSGFYLCAWNRGRDYGYTFGSGTRLTVV.

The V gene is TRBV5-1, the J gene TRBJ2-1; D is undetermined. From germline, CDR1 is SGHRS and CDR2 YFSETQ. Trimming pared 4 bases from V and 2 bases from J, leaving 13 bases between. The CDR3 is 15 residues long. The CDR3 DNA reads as TGCGCCAGCAGCCTGCAGGTAAATACCTACAATGAGCAGTTCTTC. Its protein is CASSLQVNTYNEQFF.

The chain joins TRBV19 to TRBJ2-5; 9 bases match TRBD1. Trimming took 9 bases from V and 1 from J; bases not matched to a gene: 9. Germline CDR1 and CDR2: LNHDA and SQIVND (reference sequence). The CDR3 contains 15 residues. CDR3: CASSHRTGAQETQYF. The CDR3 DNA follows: TGTGCCAGCTCCCATAGGACAGGGGCCCAAGAGACCCAGTACTTC.

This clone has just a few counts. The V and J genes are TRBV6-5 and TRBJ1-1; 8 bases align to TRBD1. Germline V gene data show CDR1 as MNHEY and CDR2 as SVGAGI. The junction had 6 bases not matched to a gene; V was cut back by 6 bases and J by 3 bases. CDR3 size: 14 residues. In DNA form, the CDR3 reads TGTGCCAGCAGGCCAGGGGGCGCGTACACTGAAGCTTTCTTT. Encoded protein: CASRPGGAYTEAFF.

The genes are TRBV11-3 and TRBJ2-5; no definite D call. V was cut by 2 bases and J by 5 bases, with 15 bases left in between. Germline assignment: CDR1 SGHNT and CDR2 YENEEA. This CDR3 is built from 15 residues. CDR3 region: CASSLSWQVDETQYF. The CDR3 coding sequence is TGTGCCAGCAGCTTAAGTTGGCAGGTAGACGAGACCCAGTACTTC.

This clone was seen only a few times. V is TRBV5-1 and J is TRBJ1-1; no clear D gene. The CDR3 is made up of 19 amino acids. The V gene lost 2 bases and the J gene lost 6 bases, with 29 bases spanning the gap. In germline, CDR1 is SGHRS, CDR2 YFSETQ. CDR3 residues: CASSFRDSSRTRTAAEAFF. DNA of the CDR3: TGCGCCAGCAGCTTTCGGGATAGTTCCCGGACGAGAACGGCAGCTGAAGCTTTCTTT.

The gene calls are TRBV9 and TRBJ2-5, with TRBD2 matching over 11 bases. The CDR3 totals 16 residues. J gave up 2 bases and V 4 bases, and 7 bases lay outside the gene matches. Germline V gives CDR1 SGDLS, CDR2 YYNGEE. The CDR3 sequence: CASSPRLAGRQETQYF. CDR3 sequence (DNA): TGTGCCAGCAGCCCCCGACTAGCGGGGCGACAAGAGACCCAGTACTTC.

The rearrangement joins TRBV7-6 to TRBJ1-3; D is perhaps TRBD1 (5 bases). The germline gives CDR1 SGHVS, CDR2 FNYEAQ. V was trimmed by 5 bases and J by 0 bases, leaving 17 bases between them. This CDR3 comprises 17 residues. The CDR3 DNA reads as TGTGCCAGCAGCCCAGGGCAGGGACTCGTCTCTGGAAACACCATATATTTT. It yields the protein CASSPGQGLVSGNTIYF.

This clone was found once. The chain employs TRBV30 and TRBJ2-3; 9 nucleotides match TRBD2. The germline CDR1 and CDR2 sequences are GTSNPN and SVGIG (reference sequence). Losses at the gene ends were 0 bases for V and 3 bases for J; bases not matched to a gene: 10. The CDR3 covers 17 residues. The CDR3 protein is CAWSVVSGGRATDTQYF. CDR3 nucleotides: TGTGCCTGGAGTGTAGTTTCCGGCGGGAGGGCAACAGATACGCAGTATTTT.

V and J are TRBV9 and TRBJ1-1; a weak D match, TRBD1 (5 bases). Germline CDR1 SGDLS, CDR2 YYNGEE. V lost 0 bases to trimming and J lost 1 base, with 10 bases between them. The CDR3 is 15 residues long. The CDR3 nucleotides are TGTGCCAGCAGCGTAGTCCCAGGGTCGAACACTGAAGCTTTCTTT. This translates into CASSVVPGSNTEAFF.

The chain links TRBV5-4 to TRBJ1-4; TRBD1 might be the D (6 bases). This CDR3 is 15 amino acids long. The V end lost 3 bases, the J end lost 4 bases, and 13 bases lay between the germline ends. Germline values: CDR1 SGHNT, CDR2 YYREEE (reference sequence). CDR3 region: CASSSSTGYNEKLFF. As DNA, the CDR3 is TGTGCCAGCAGCTCATCGACAGGTTATAATGAAAAACTGTTTTTT.

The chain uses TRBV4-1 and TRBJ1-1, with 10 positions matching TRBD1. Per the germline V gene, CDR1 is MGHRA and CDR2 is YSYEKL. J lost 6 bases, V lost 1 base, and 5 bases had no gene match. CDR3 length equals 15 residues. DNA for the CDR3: TGCGCCAGCAGCCAAGGACAGGGGGCGAGGGCTGAAGCTTTCTTT. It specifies CASSQGQGARAEAFF.

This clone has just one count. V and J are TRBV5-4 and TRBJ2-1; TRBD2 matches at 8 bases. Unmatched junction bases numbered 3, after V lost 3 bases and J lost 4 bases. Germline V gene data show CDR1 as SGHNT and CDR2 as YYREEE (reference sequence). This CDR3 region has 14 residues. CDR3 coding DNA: TGTGCCAGCAGCTCGGGACTAGATTACAATGAGCAGTTCTTC. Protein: CASSSGLDYNEQFF.

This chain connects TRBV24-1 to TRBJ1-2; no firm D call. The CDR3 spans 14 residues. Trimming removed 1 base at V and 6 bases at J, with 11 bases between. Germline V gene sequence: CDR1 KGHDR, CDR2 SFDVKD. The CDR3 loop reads CATSDFPLQDGYTF. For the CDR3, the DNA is TGTGCCACCAGTGATTTCCCGTTGCAGGATGGCTACACCTTC.

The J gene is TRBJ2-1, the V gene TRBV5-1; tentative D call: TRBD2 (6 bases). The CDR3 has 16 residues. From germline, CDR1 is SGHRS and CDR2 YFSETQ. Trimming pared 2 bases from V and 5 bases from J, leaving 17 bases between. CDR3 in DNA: TGCGCCAGCAGCTTAGGACTACAGAACCTTGACAATGAGCAGTTCTTC. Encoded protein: CASSLGLQNLDNEQFF.

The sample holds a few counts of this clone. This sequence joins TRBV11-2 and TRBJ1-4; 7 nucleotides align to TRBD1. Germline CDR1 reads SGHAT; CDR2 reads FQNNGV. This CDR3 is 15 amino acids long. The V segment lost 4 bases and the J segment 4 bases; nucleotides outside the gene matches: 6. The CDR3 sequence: CASSYQTGNNEKLFF. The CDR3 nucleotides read TGTGCCAGCAGCTACCAGACAGGGAATAATGAAAAACTGTTTTTT.

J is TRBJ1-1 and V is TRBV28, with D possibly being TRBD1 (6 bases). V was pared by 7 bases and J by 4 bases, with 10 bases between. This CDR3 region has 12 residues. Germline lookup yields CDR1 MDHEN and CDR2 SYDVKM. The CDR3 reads CASITGTTEAFF. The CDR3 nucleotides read TGTGCCAGCATCACAGGGACCACTGAAGCTTTCTTT. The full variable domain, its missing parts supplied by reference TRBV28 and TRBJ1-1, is DVKVTQSSRYLVKRTGEKVFLECVQDMDHENMFWYRQDPGLGLRLIYFSYDVKMKEKGDIPEGYSVSREKKERFSLILESASTNQTSMYLCASITGTTEAFFGQGTRLTVV.

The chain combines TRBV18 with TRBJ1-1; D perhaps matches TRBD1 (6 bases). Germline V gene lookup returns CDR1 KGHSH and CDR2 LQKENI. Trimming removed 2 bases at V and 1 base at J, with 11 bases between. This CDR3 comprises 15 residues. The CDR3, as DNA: TGTGCCAGCTCACCAATAGGACAGAGGAACACTGAAGCTTTCTTT. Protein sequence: CASSPIGQRNTEAFF.

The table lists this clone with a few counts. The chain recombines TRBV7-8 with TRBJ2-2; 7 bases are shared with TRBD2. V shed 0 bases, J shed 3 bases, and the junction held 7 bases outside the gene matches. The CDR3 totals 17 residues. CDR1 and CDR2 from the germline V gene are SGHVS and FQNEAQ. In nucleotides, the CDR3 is TGTGCCAGCAGCTTAGCGCCTGGCGGGAGCTACACCGGGGAGCTGTTTTTT. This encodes CASSLAPGGSYTGELFF.

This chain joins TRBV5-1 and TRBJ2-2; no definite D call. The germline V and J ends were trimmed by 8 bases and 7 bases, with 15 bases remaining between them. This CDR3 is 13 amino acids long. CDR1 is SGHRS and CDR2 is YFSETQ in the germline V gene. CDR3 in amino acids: CASSLPSRGELFF. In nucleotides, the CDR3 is TGCGCCAGTTCCCTTCCTAGTCGCGGGGAGCTGTTTTTT.